This T cell receptor (beta chain) was sequenced for a study of ipilimumab plus nivolumab after autologous stem cell transplantation (dated by TCRdb to 2020 to 2023). As for the study more broadly: A median of roughly 5 ipilimumab doses and about eight nivolumab doses was received by trial patients. Patients with high-risk diffuse large B cell lymphoma, mature T cell lymphoma, or multiple myeloma undergoing autologous transplant were enrolled in the trial. Both primary refractory and relapsed disease were represented in the DLBCL cohort, where 18-month progression-free survival was around 84% and 29%, respectively. The intent-to-treat population of the trial was made up of around 35 patients.

Including the terminal cysteine and phenylalanine, the CDR3 comprises 16 residues. Only the CDR3 part of the read is kept: 48 bases, read in frame from the first base. Deletion took 3 bases off V and 7 bases off J, with a span of 20 bases between the germline ends. The germline V gene supplies CDR1 SGHTS and CDR2 YDEGEE. What the authors observed across the whole study: Combined checkpoint inhibition appeared tolerable as post-transplant consolidation, according to the authors' conclusion. The authors stated that profiles of the T cell receptor repertoire, regulatory T cell phenotype and gut microbiota provided a biologic rationale for studying this approach further.

Library construction relied on the immunoSEQ multiplex PCR assay. TCRdb holds this immuneACCESS table with in-frame rearrangements only. Some clones are missing; in checked studies, unresolved V genes explain under half, and the rest has no known cause. The sample table shows around 12,000 clones, and approximately 73% are seen once. Of the sample, over 15% is held by the ten largest clones. Worth noting for this clone: The specificity of this receptor is unknown. Base qualities are not recorded, but no much larger clone differs from it by a single base.

Starting 14 to 28 days after the autologous transplant, patients began checkpoint therapy, which included ipilimumab at 1 mg/kg intravenously on day 1 of selected weeks. Patients received nivolumab at 3 mg/kg intravenously on day 1 of weeks 1, 4, 7, 10, and every two weeks through week 26. This Phase Ib clinical trial tested ipilimumab plus nivolumab, a combined checkpoint inhibition, as consolidation after autologous stem cell transplantation. The source is a male donor with diffuse large B-cell lymphoma. The rearrangement joined TRBV5-8 to TRBJ2-1, with no confidently assigned D gene. Here the sequenced sample was PBMCs, taken in a trial of ipilimumab plus nivolumab as post-transplant consolidation. At the DNA level, the sequence is TGTGCCAGCAGCTCTGCCGAAGAATGGGTCGGGAATGAGCAGTTCTTC. Its protein is CASSSAEEWVGNEQFF.